This entry describes one T cell receptor (beta chain). This sample is drawn from a study of blood T cell repertoires in COVID-19. The overall study: PBMCs, B-cell-depleted T cells, or T cells were the source of the cDNA or gDNA that made up the material.

Assay used: immunoSEQ multiplex PCR; TCRdb lists only in-frame clones, some missing. This table has tens of thousands of clones, roughly 86% appearing once. V was clipped by 2 bases and J by 1 base, with 9 bases between them. Germline values: CDR1 SGHRS, CDR2 YFSETQ. The CDR3 is 14 residues long. Sequences were obtained from peripheral blood. This TCR derives from a woman aged 80 or over in a cohort sampled during active or convalescent COVID-19. The chain has TRBV5-1 and TRBJ2-5; tentative D call: TRBD2 (6 bases). This CDR3 reads CASSLAGLQETQYF. CDR3 sequence (DNA): TGCGCCAGCAGCTTAGCGGGCCTCCAAGAGACCCAGTACTTC.